These 32 T cell receptor beta chains share one sample of origin, sequenced in a study of blood T cell repertoires in COVID-19. Method: immunoSEQ multiplex PCR; TCRdb's copy keeps in-frame clones and lacks some. The sample holds about 230,000 clones, 84% seen once. The sequenced sample consisted of peripheral blood. The receptors shown here come from a woman in her thirties or forties who had recovered from COVID-19.

The chain employs TRBV30 and TRBJ2-3; 9 nucleotides align to TRBD1. Trimming took 1 base from V and 3 from J; bases not matched to a gene: 8. The length of the CDR3 is 16 residues. Looked up from germline, CDR1 is GTSNPN and CDR2 is SVGIG (reference sequence). The CDR3 loop reads CAWSGAAGQGTDTQYF. As DNA, the CDR3 is TGTGCCTGGAGTGGGGCCGCGGGACAGGGTACAGATACGCAGTATTTT.

The V gene is TRBV7-2, the J gene TRBJ1-4; 8 bases fit TRBD1. The junction had 3 bases not matched to a gene; V was cut back by 5 bases and J by 7 bases. This CDR3 region has 13 residues. Germline V gives CDR1 SGHTA, CDR2 FQGNSA. The CDR3 here is CASSVGQGEKLFF. In DNA form, the CDR3 reads TGTGCCAGCAGCGTAGGACAGGGTGAAAAACTGTTTTTT.

The chain employs TRBV6-6 and TRBJ1-4; D gene uncertain. Germline V gene sequence: CDR1 MNHNY, CDR2 SVGAGI (reference sequence). This CDR3 is 12 amino acids long. Trimming shortened V by 0 bases and J by 8 bases, and 4 bases separated the two germline ends. CDR3 nucleotide sequence: TGTGCCAGCAGTTACTCGGGCGAAAAACTGTTTTTT. Translated: CASSYSGEKLFF.

The chain joins TRBV18 to TRBJ1-1, with TRBD1 matching over 7 bases. CDR1 KGHSH and CDR2 LQKENI come from the germline V gene. The ends lost 4 bases at V and 2 bases at J; junction bases unmatched: 10. This CDR3 is 16 amino acids long. As DNA, the CDR3 is TGTGCCAGCTCACAGGGACAGACAGGGAGTAACACTGAAGCTTTCTTT. Its translation: CASSQGQTGSNTEAFF.

The chain combines TRBV10-3 with TRBJ2-7, with 9 bases aligning to TRBD2. Trimming took 0 bases from V and 3 from J; bases not matched to a gene: 6. The CDR3 is 16 amino acids. In germline, CDR1 is ENHRY, CDR2 SYGVKD. CDR3 sequence reads: CAISESGGGAFYEQYF. The CDR3, as DNA: TGTGCCATCAGTGAGTCGGGCGGGGGGGCTTTCTACGAGCAGTACTTC.

The sample holds one count of this clone. The CDR3 region has the DNA TGCGCCAGCAGCGTTGGGACTACCGCTGATTACATTCAGTACTTC. Protein product: CASSVGTTADYIQYF. The chain has TRBV4-1 and TRBJ2-4; the match to TRBD2 covers 7 bases. This CDR3 has 15 residues. With V trimmed by 5 bases and J by 8 bases, 12 bases remained unmatched. The germline V gene encodes CDR1 MGHRA and CDR2 YSYEKL.

CDR3 protein: CASSHPGTDNSPLHF. As DNA, the CDR3 is TGTGCCAGCAGCCACCCGGGGACAGACAATTCACCCCTCCACTTT. The genes are TRBV3-1 (or the pseudogene TRBV3-2) and TRBJ1-6; TRBD1 agrees at 7 bases. The J segment lost 7 bases and the V segment lost 3 bases, leaving 6 bases of the junction unmatched. Germline V lookup: CDR1 LGHDT, CDR2 YNNKEL (reference sequence). The CDR3 loop spans 15 amino acids.

V usage is TRBV18 and J usage is TRBJ1-5; D unclear. Germline V gives CDR1 KGHSH, CDR2 LQKENI. CDR3 size: 13 residues. With 5 bases removed from V and 1 base from J, the gap between germline ends came to 6 bases. The DNA of the CDR3 is TGTGCCAGCTCAGAGTACAGCAATCAGCCCCAGCATTTT. Its translation is CASSEYSNQPQHF.

The chain employs TRBV27 and TRBJ1-6; TRBD1 might be the D (5 bases). V lost 6 bases, J lost 7 bases, and 19 bases lay in between. The CDR3 runs 16 residues. Germline loops: CDR1 MNHEY, CDR2 SMNVEV (reference sequence). The CDR3 region is CASRGLWGGGNSPLHF. CDR3 sequence (DNA): TGTGCCAGCAGGGGACTGTGGGGAGGAGGAAATTCACCCCTCCACTTT.

In nucleotides, the CDR3 is TGTGCCAGCAGTGGAAGGGGCTCCTACTCTGGAAACACCATATATTTT. Encoded protein: CASSGRGSYSGNTIYF. The V and J genes are TRBV25-1 and TRBJ1-3; the D gene is possibly TRBD1 (5 bases). CDR1 and CDR2 from the germline V gene are MGHDK and SYGVNS. Trimming took 4 bases from V and 0 from J, leaving 13 bases between them. The length of the CDR3 is 16 residues. The complete variable domain, with remaining parts taken from reference TRBV25-1 and TRBJ1-3, reads EADIYQTPRYLVIGTGKKITLECSQTMGHDKMYWYQQDPGMELHLIHYSYGVNSTEKGDLSSESTVSRIRTEHFPLTLESARPSHTSQYLCASSGRGSYSGNTIYFGEGSWLTVV.

This rearrangement joins TRBV7-2 to TRBJ2-3; D perhaps matches TRBD2 (6 bases). Germline V gives CDR1 SGHTA, CDR2 FQGNSA. The V end was cut by 5 bases, the J end by 0 bases, with 12 bases between. This CDR3 has 15 amino acids. The CDR3 region has the DNA TGTGCCAGCAGCCCAAAGGCGGGGAGCACAGATACGCAGTATTTT. Its translation is CASSPKAGSTDTQYF. The whole variable domain, filled in from reference TRBV7-2 and TRBJ2-3, reads GAGVSQSPSNKVTEKGKDVELRCDPISGHTALYWYRQSLGQGLEFLIYFQGNSAPDKSGLPSDRFSAERTGGSVSTLTIQRTQQEDSAVYLCASSPKAGSTDTQYFGPGTRLTVL.

The sample holds one count of this clone. The J gene is TRBJ1-1, the V gene TRBV30; D remains ambiguous. Between the trimmed V and J ends, which lost 2 bases and 1 base, there was a span of 11 bases. Germline-derived CDR1 and CDR2 are GTSNPN and SVGIG (reference sequence). This CDR3 is built from 14 residues. The CDR3, as DNA: TGTGCCTGGAGTATACTTACCGGGAACACTGAAGCTTTCTTT. Protein: CAWSILTGNTEAFF.

Only one count was recorded for this clone. CDR3 in amino acids: CASSIIGAEAFF. The CDR3 nucleotides are TGTGCCAGTAGTATAATAGGGGCCGAAGCTTTCTTT. V and J are TRBV19 and TRBJ1-1; weak D call: TRBD1 (5 bases). Germline-derived CDR1 and CDR2 are LNHDA and SQIVND (reference sequence). Trimming shortened V by 2 bases and J by 8 bases, and 9 bases separated the two germline ends. This CDR3 has 12 amino acids.

This chain uses TRBV28 with TRBJ1-1; no definite D call. There are 11 residues in the CDR3. The ends were cut back, 7 bases at V and 4 bases at J, with 7 bases in the middle. The germline V gene encodes CDR1 MDHEN and CDR2 SYDVKM. CDR3 amino acids: CASNVGTEAFF. The CDR3 DNA follows: TGTGCCAGCAACGTCGGCACTGAAGCTTTCTTT.

The gene calls are TRBV5-8 and TRBJ1-2; 9 bases map to TRBD1. This CDR3 comprises 15 residues. After removal of 2 bases from V and 9 bases from J, the junction contained 11 bases not matched to a gene. The germline gives CDR1 SGHTS, CDR2 YDEGEE. Here the CDR3 DNA reads TGTGCCAGCAGCTTATCAGGACAGGGGAGGTTAAGCTACACCTTC. This encodes CASSLSGQGRLSYTF.

About this clone: At one end, the junction sequence differs from germline, possibly due to a read error. This rearrangement joins TRBV7-8 to TRBJ1-5; D is ambiguous. Germline V lookup: CDR1 SGHVS, CDR2 FQNEAQ. The CDR3 consists of 13 residues. CDR3 bases: TGTGCCAGCAGCTTAGCTAGCGATCAGCCCCAGCATTTT. Translation: CASSLASDQPQHF.

V is TRBV28 and J is TRBJ1-2; 7 bases fit TRBD1. CDR1 MDHEN and CDR2 SYDVKM come from the germline V gene. V gave up 7 bases and J gave up 4 bases; unmatched junction bases: 6. The CDR3 is 13 residues long. CDR3 amino acids: CASTEQGSYGYTF. DNA of the CDR3: TGTGCCAGCACCGAACAGGGGAGCTATGGCTACACCTTC.

The chain uses TRBV7-2 and TRBJ2-3; D might be TRBD1 (5 bases). V was pared by 5 bases and J by 4 bases, with 13 bases between. The CDR3 runs 14 residues. Germline lookup yields CDR1 SGHTA and CDR2 FQGNSA. This CDR3 is CASSTLPGPDTQYF. The CDR3 DNA sequence: TGTGCCAGCAGCACCCTGCCAGGGCCAGATACGCAGTATTTT.

The CDR3 region has the DNA TGTGCCAGTAGTATCGGGTTCACCTACGAGCAGTACTTC. Protein: CASSIGFTYEQYF. V is TRBV19 and J is TRBJ2-7, with no clear D. This CDR3 comprises 13 residues. Trimming took 3 bases from V and 2 from J, leaving 8 bases between them. Germline assignment: CDR1 LNHDA and CDR2 SQIVND (reference sequence).

This clone was seen a few times. The J gene is TRBJ1-2, the V gene TRBV6-6, with D hard to call. V shed 0 bases and J shed 4 bases, with 15 bases lying between them. The CDR3 has 16 amino acids. Per germline, CDR1 MNHNY and CDR2 SVGAGI (reference sequence). The DNA for the CDR3 is TGTGCCAGCAGTTACTCCCACGATCGGCCTAGCTATGGCTACACCTTC. As protein: CASSYSHDRPSYGYTF.

The chain combines TRBV19 with TRBJ1-6, with D perhaps matching TRBD1 (5 bases). The length of the CDR3 is 14 residues. V was clipped by 3 bases and J by 10 bases, with 13 bases between them. Germline V lookup: CDR1 LNHDA, CDR2 SQIVND (reference sequence). The CDR3 DNA sequence: TGTGCCAGTAGTATGGGCAGGGCCGGGTCACCCCTCCACTTT. This sequence encodes CASSMGRAGSPLHF.

CDR3 amino acids: CASSLERTANTEAFF. The CDR3 DNA reads as TGTGCCAGCAGCTTAGAGAGGACAGCGAACACTGAAGCTTTCTTT. This chain uses TRBV7-2 with TRBJ1-1; possible D gene TRBD1, 6 bases. The CDR3 loop spans 15 amino acids. V dropped 1 base and J dropped 1 base, with 10 bases sitting between them. CDR1 is SGHTA, CDR2 FQGNSA, per germline.

The chain has TRBV6-1 and TRBJ1-4; D perhaps matches TRBD1 (5 bases). Germline CDR1 and CDR2: MNHNS and SASEGT. The V gene lost 6 bases and the J gene lost 1 base, with 6 bases spanning the gap. This CDR3 has 13 amino acids. This chain's CDR3 is CASRTVTNEKLFF. CDR3 sequence (DNA): TGTGCCAGCAGGACAGTAACTAATGAAAAACTGTTTTTT.

V usage is TRBV3-1 (or the pseudogene TRBV3-2) and J usage is TRBJ1-6; D gene ambiguous. This CDR3 spans 14 amino acids. The V gene's germline CDR1 is LGHDT and CDR2 YNNKEL (reference sequence). V shed 0 bases and J shed 7 bases, with 7 bases lying between them. CDR3 in DNA: TGTGCCAGCAGCCAAGACGGAGAAAATTCACCCCTCCACTTT. This codes for CASSQDGENSPLHF.

The rearrangement uses TRBV30 and TRBJ1-5; no definite D call. Germline assignment: CDR1 GTSNPN and CDR2 SVGIG (reference sequence). The CDR3 consists of 13 residues. The ends were cut back, 2 bases at V and 0 bases at J, with 5 bases in the middle. For the CDR3, the DNA is TGTGCCTGGAGTCTCCGTAGCAATCAGCCCCAGCATTTT. Protein sequence: CAWSLRSNQPQHF.

This chain links TRBV18 with TRBJ2-7, with 9 bases aligning to TRBD1. V lost 3 bases, J lost 11 bases, and 2 bases stayed unmatched. There are 11 residues in the CDR3. Germline loops: CDR1 KGHSH, CDR2 LQKENI. CDR3 protein: CASSPGQGEYF. DNA of the CDR3: TGTGCCAGCTCACCGGGACAGGGAGAGTACTTC.

The chain is built from TRBV5-1 and TRBJ2-3, with 11 positions matching TRBD2. The length of the CDR3 is 14 residues. CDR1 is SGHRS and CDR2 is YFSETQ in the germline V gene. V gave up 4 bases and J gave up 4 bases; unmatched junction bases: 2. CDR3 protein: CASSMTSGADTQYF. Written as DNA, the CDR3 is TGCGCCAGCAGCATGACTAGCGGGGCAGATACGCAGTATTTT.

The chain has TRBV6-5 and TRBJ1-4; maybe TRBD1 (5 bases). The germline gives CDR1 MNHEY, CDR2 SVGAGI. The CDR3 runs to 15 residues. Trimming removed 6 bases from V and 9 bases from J, with 20 bases in between. The CDR3 DNA reads as TGTGCCAGCAGCTTTATCGGACGGGCAGGGCAAAAACTGTTTTTT. It yields the protein CASSFIGRAGQKLFF.

The rearrangement links TRBV11-3 to TRBJ1-1, with 7 positions matching TRBD1. Germline CDR1 is SGHNT and CDR2 is YENEEA. With 5 bases clipped from V and 8 bases from J, the junction kept 8 bases outside the gene matches. The CDR3 extends over 13 amino acids. CDR3 DNA: TGTGCCAGCAGCCGGCAGGGGGGTTCCGAAGCTTTCTTT. Amino acid sequence: CASSRQGGSEAFF.

The CDR3 region has the DNA TGTGCCAGCTCACCGATACAGGATAATTCACCCCTCCACTTT. This gives the protein CASSPIQDNSPLHF. The V call is TRBV18, the J call TRBJ1-6; D may be TRBD1 (5 bases). The V gene's germline CDR1 is KGHSH and CDR2 LQKENI. The CDR3 consists of 14 residues. V lost 3 bases and J 5 bases, leaving 8 bases between the germline ends.

The chain couples TRBV7-2 to TRBJ1-5, with D unclear. Trimming took off 3 bases at V and 4 bases at J, with 7 bases between the two ends. In germline, CDR1 is SGHTA, CDR2 FQGNSA. The CDR3 sequence is 13 residues long. CDR3 in amino acids: CASSFGGNQPQHF. The CDR3 region has the DNA TGTGCCAGCAGCTTTGGCGGGAATCAGCCCCAGCATTTT. The full variable domain, in which reference TRBV7-2 and TRBJ1-5 provide the parts outside the CDR3, is GAGVSQSPSNKVTEKGKDVELRCDPISGHTALYWYRQSLGQGLEFLIYFQGNSAPDKSGLPSDRFSAERTGGSVSTLTIQRTQQEDSAVYLCASSFGGNQPQHFGDGTRLSIL.

The genes are TRBV10-3 and TRBJ1-5; 10 nucleotides align to TRBD1. Germline V gene sequence: CDR1 ENHRY, CDR2 SYGVKD. Trimming removed 6 bases from V and 3 bases from J; junction bases left unmatched: 5. The CDR3 is made up of 15 amino acids. The CDR3 sequence: CAISEGQGHNQPQHF. In DNA form, the CDR3 reads TGTGCCATCAGCGAGGGACAGGGGCACAATCAGCCCCAGCATTTT.